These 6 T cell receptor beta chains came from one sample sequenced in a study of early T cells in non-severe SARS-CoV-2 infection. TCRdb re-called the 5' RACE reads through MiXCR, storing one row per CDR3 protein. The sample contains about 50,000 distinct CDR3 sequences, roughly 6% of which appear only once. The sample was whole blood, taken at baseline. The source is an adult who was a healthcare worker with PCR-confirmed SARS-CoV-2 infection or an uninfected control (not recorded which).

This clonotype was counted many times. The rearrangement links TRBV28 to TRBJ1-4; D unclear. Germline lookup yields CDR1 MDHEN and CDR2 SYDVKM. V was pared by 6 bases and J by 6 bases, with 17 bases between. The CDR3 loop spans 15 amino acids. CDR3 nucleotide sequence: TGTGCCAGCAGCCCGGGCGGGGAGGGCGATGAAAAACTGTTTTTT. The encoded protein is CASSPGGEGDEKLFF.

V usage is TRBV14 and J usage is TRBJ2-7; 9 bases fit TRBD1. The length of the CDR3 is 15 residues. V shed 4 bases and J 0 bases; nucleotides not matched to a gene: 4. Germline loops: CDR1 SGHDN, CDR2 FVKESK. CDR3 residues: CASSRGQGTSYEQYF. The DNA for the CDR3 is TGTGCCAGCAGCCGCGGACAGGGGACCTCCTACGAGCAGTACTTC.

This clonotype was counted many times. The DNA for the CDR3 is TGTGCCATCAGTGATGGGTCCCACCAGCAGTACTTC. Amino acid sequence: CAISDGSHQQYF. V and J are TRBV10-3 and TRBJ2-7, with D unresolved. The CDR3 is 12 residues long. Germline V lookup: CDR1 ENHRY, CDR2 SYGVKD. Trimming shortened V by 3 bases and J by 8 bases, and 11 bases separated the two germline ends.

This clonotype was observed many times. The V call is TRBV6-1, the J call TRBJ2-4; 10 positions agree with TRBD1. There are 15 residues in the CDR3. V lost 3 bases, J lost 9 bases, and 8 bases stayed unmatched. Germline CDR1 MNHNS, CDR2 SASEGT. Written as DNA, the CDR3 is TGTGCCAGCAGTGAGCGACAGGGGGCCGGAGGCATTCAGTACTTC. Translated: CASSERQGAGGIQYF.

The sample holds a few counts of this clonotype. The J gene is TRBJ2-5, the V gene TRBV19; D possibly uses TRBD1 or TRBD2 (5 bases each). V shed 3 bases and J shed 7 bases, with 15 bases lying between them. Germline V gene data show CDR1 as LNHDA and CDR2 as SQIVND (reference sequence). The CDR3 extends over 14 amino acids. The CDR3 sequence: CASSMGDRPGTQYF. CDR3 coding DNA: TGTGCCAGTAGTATGGGAGACAGACCCGGGACCCAGTACTTC.

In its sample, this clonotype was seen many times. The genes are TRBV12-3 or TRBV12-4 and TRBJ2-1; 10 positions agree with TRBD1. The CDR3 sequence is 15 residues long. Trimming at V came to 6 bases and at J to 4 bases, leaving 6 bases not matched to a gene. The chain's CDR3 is CASSHRDRGYNEQFF. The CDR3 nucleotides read TGTGCCAGCAGCCACCGGGACAGGGGTTACAATGAGCAGTTCTTC.